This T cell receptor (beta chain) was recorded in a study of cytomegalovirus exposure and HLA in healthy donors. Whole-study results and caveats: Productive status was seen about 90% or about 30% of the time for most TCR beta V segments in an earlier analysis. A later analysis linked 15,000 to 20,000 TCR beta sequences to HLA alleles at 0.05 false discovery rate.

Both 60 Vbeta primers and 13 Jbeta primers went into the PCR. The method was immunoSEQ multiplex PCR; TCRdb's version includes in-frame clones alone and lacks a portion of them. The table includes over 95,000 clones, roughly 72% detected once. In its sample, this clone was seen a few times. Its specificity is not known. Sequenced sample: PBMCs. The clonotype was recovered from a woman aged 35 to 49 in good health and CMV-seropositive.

The CDR3 sequence is CASSRTENQPQHF. DNA for the CDR3: TGTGCCAGCTCAAGAACAGAAAATCAGCCCCAGCATTTT. The chain links TRBV18 to TRBJ1-5; D not certain. Trimming took off 5 bases at V and 4 bases at J, with 9 bases between the two ends. CDR1 is KGHSH and CDR2 is LQKENI in the germline V gene. The CDR3 is made up of 13 amino acids.